This TCR beta chain was observed in a study of blood T cell repertoires in COVID-19. Looked up from germline, CDR1 is LNHDA and CDR2 is SQIVND (reference sequence). The CDR3 runs to 13 residues. The ends were cut back, 4 bases at V and 0 bases at J, with 6 bases in the middle. Sequenced by immunoSEQ multiplex PCR; TCRdb stores in-frame clones only, minus some. This table holds 70,000 or so clones, over 60% found once. This clonotype was obtained from a human donor in a cohort sampled during active COVID-19. What was sequenced was peripheral blood. This rearrangement joins TRBV19 to TRBJ1-1; no clear D. The CDR3 region is CASSNSMNTEAFF. The DNA for the CDR3 is TGTGCCAGTAGTAACAGCATGAACACTGAAGCTTTCTTT.